This T cell receptor beta chain was sequenced in a study of OX40 agonist ivuxolimab in advanced cancers. Study-wide points: Relatively little clonal expansion, among the lowest observed, appeared in partial responders at 0.1-3.0 mg/kg. Both CD4+ and CD8+ T cell populations in blood had undergone clonal expansion by week 6 at 0.1 to 3.0 mg/kg.

This CDR3 region has 14 residues. Trimming stripped 6 bases from V and 2 bases from J, with 11 bases between. CDR1 LNHNV and CDR2 YYDKDF come from the germline V gene (reference sequence). Profiling relied on immunoSEQ multiplex PCR, and the TCRdb table lists in-frame clones only, not all of them. Found here are 45,000 to 65,000 clones, approximately 82% of them singletons; the top ten hold about 3.5%. Concerning this clone itself: As yet, its antigen is unknown.

The chain recombines TRBV15 with TRBJ1-3; the D gene is possibly TRBD1 (5 bases). The sequence was collected from an adult with an advanced solid tumor such as melanoma, head and neck, liver or kidney cancer. The specimen was CD4+ or CD8+ T cells sorted from blood, collected in a trial of the OX40 agonist ivuxolimab. The CDR3: CATSRGETGNTIYF. For the CDR3, the DNA is TGTGCCACCAGTCGAGGGGAGACTGGAAACACCATATATTTT.